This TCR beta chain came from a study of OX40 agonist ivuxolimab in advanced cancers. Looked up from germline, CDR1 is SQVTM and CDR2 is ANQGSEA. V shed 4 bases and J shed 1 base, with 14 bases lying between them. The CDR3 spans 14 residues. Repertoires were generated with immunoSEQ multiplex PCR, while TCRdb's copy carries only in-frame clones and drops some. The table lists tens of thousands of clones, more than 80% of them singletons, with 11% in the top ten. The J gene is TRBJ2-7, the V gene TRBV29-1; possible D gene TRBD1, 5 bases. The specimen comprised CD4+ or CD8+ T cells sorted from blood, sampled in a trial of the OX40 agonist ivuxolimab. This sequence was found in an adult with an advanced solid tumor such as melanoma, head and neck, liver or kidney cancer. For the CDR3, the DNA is TGCAGCGTTGCTTCGGACAAAAGGTCCTACGAGCAGTACTTC. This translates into CSVASDKRSYEQYF.